This passage covers 27 T cell receptor beta chains from one sample sequenced in a study of blood T cell repertoires in COVID-19. Sequencing was performed with immunoSEQ multiplex PCR; in TCRdb, only in-frame clones are kept and a portion is missing. The table shows approximately 290,000 clones, with 80% to 90% occurring only once. The sequencing input was PBMCs or T cells enriched from blood (not recorded which). All receptors derive from a woman in her thirties who had recovered from COVID-19.

The rearrangement joins TRBV24-1 to TRBJ1-2; TRBD1 agrees at 7 bases. Germline lookup yields CDR1 KGHDR and CDR2 SFDVKD. CDR3 size: 13 residues. Losses at the gene ends were 4 bases for V and 5 bases for J; bases not matched to a gene: 3. The CDR3 spells CATSEGDSYGYTF. CDR3 nucleotide sequence: TGTGCCACCAGTGAGGGGGACAGTTATGGCTACACCTTC.

V gene TRBV5-1 combines with J gene TRBJ2-2; D unresolved. V was cut by 2 bases and J by 3 bases, with 14 bases left in between. From germline, CDR1 is SGHRS and CDR2 YFSETQ. The CDR3 covers 16 residues. CDR3 residues: CASSFEVGRYTGELFF. For the CDR3, the DNA is TGCGCCAGCAGCTTTGAAGTGGGCAGATACACCGGGGAGCTGTTTTTT.

V and J are TRBV5-1 and TRBJ1-4; 8 bases are shared with TRBD1. This CDR3 has 15 amino acids. Germline V gene lookup returns CDR1 SGHRS and CDR2 YFSETQ. The trim removed 4 bases at V and 2 bases at J, leaving 4 bases unmatched. This CDR3 is CASSNQGATNEKLFF. The CDR3 region has the DNA TGCGCCAGCAGCAATCAGGGGGCTACTAATGAAAAACTGTTTTTT.

V usage is TRBV19 and J usage is TRBJ2-1; 10 positions match TRBD2. Germline V CDR1 and CDR2: LNHDA, SQIVND (reference sequence). The CDR3 totals 14 residues. The V segment lost 7 bases and the J segment 7 bases; nucleotides outside the gene matches: 7. The CDR3 bases are TGTGCCAGTAATGGGGGGACTAGCGCGAATGAGCAGTTCTTC. The encoded protein is CASNGGTSANEQFF.

The chain has TRBV9 and TRBJ1-3; D uncertain. This CDR3 is built from 13 residues. Germline CDR1 SGDLS, CDR2 YYNGEE. Trimming stripped 6 bases from V and 4 bases from J, with 11 bases between. Here the CDR3 DNA reads TGTGCCAGCACCCCAGACGGGGGAAACACCATATATTTT. This codes for CASTPDGGNTIYF.

CDR3 DNA: TGTGCCAGCAGTGTGACAGGGGTCTACGAGCAGTACTTC. Translated, it gives CASSVTGVYEQYF. J is TRBJ2-7 and V is TRBV25-1, with TRBD1 matching 8 bases. CDR1 is MGHDK, CDR2 SYGVNS, per germline. The CDR3 consists of 13 residues. The trim removed 4 bases at V and 3 bases at J, leaving 2 bases unmatched.

The chain carries TRBV19 and TRBJ2-7, with D perhaps TRBD2 (6 bases). V was pared by 1 base and J by 2 bases, with 15 bases between. This CDR3 has 16 amino acids. The germline CDR1 and CDR2 sequences are LNHDA and SQIVND (reference sequence). DNA for the CDR3: TGTGCCAGTAGTATAGCCCAGAGCGGGCGCCCCTACGAGCAGTACTTC. Amino acid sequence: CASSIAQSGRPYEQYF.

This chain uses TRBV6-6 with TRBJ2-5; TRBD1 is a possible D gene (6 bases). V dropped 4 bases and J dropped 5 bases, with 17 bases sitting between them. The CDR3 spans 15 residues. The germline CDR1 and CDR2 sequences are MNHNY and SVGAGI (reference sequence). CDR3 residues: CASSLQNRELETQYF. The CDR3 DNA is TGTGCCAGCAGTTTACAAAACAGGGAATTGGAGACCCAGTACTTC.

V gene TRBV30 combines with J gene TRBJ1-1, with no clear D. Germline loops: CDR1 GTSNPN, CDR2 SVGIG (reference sequence). With 5 bases removed from V and 3 bases from J, the gap between germline ends came to 13 bases. The CDR3 consists of 13 residues. The CDR3: CAWYYDADTEAFF. The DNA for the CDR3 is TGTGCCTGGTACTATGACGCCGACACTGAAGCTTTCTTT.

The J gene is TRBJ2-7, the V gene TRBV6-5; 8 bases fit TRBD2. Germline V gene lookup returns CDR1 MNHEY and CDR2 SVGAGI. The CDR3 is 12 amino acids. V lost 5 bases, J lost 11 bases, and 8 bases stayed unmatched. The CDR3 sequence: CASSLPPGGEYF. In nucleotides, the CDR3 is TGTGCCAGCAGTCTCCCCCCGGGGGGGGAGTACTTC.

J is TRBJ2-7 and V is TRBV28, with D perhaps matching TRBD2 (6 bases). Trimming left V 3 bases short and J 5 bases short, with 17 bases between. This CDR3 spans 15 amino acids. Looked up from germline, CDR1 is MDHEN and CDR2 is SYDVKM. The CDR3 DNA reads TGTGCCAGCAGTTTTTGGGGGGTGGTCCGGGACGAGCAGTACTTC. Its translation is CASSFWGVVRDEQYF.

This sequence joins TRBV6-5 and TRBJ1-1; maybe TRBD1 (6 bases). Trimming left V 6 bases short and J 7 bases short, with 15 bases between. CDR3 length: 13 residues. Germline-derived CDR1 and CDR2 are MNHEY and SVGAGI. The CDR3 coding sequence is TGTGCCAGCAGCTATACAGGGTTCAATGAAGCTTTCTTT. It translates to CASSYTGFNEAFF.

The chain is built from TRBV19 and TRBJ2-3; 10 bases fit TRBD2. V was clipped by 4 bases and J by 2 bases; unmatched bases: 6. CDR1 is LNHDA and CDR2 is SQIVND in the germline V gene (reference sequence). The CDR3 extends over 16 amino acids. CDR3 residues: CASSRASGSFTDTQYF. In DNA form, the CDR3 reads TGTGCCAGTAGTAGAGCTAGCGGGAGTTTCACAGATACGCAGTATTTT.

The chain is built from TRBV4-2 and TRBJ2-1; possibly TRBD2 for D (5 bases). This CDR3 comprises 13 residues. The V gene lost 2 bases and the J gene lost 7 bases, with 9 bases spanning the gap. Germline-derived CDR1 and CDR2 are LGHNA and YNFKEQ. In DNA, the CDR3 is TGTGCCAGCAGCCAAACAAGGAGGAATGAGCAGTTCTTC. It encodes CASSQTRRNEQFF.

There are a few counts of this clone. The gene calls are TRBV29-1 and TRBJ1-2; 9 bases are a match to TRBD1. Germline-derived CDR1 and CDR2 are SQVTM and ANQGSEA. The junction had 10 bases not matched to a gene; V was cut back by 4 bases and J by 7 bases. The CDR3 covers 14 residues. The CDR3 DNA is TGCAGCGTTGGGTCCGGGACAGGGATGTTTGGCTACACCTTC. This gives the protein CSVGSGTGMFGYTF.

V is TRBV16 and J is TRBJ2-1; 10 bases fit TRBD2. CDR3 size: 15 residues. Trimming took 2 bases from V and 5 from J; bases not matched to a gene: 3. The germline gives CDR1 KGHSY, CDR2 FQNENV. The CDR3 DNA reads TGTGCCAGCAGCCAAAGGACTAGCGGCGACAATGAGCAGTTCTTC. This codes for CASSQRTSGDNEQFF.

V gene TRBV28 combines with J gene TRBJ2-6; TRBD2 matches 8 bases. Per the germline V gene, CDR1 is MDHEN and CDR2 is SYDVKM. The CDR3 extends over 17 amino acids. J lost 4 bases, V lost 5 bases, and 10 bases had no gene match. The CDR3, as DNA: TGTGCCAGCAGTCGGTTAGCGGGAAACGCCGGGGCCAACGTCCTGACTTTC. It translates to CASSRLAGNAGANVLTF.

This chain links TRBV5-1 with TRBJ1-6; a weak D match, TRBD1 (5 bases). Trimming pared 5 bases from V and 5 bases from J, leaving 11 bases between. The CDR3 contains 14 residues. Germline-derived CDR1 and CDR2 are SGHRS and YFSETQ. For the CDR3, the DNA is TGCGCCAGCAGTGTCGGGGGAGATAATTCACCCCTCCACTTT. Translated, it gives CASSVGGDNSPLHF.

The chain links TRBV19 to TRBJ2-3, with a weak D call TRBD1 (6 bases). V gave up 0 bases and J gave up 2 bases, with 12 bases separating them. The CDR3 covers 16 residues. In germline, CDR1 is LNHDA, CDR2 SQIVND (reference sequence). CDR3 in amino acids: CASSIDLRGHTDTQYF. CDR3 nucleotide sequence: TGTGCCAGTAGTATAGATCTGAGGGGACACACAGATACGCAGTATTTT. Variable domain in full (rest from reference TRBV19 and TRBJ2-3): DGGITQSPKYLFRKEGQNVTLSCEQNLNHDAMYWYRQDPGQGLRLIYYSQIVNDFQKGDIAEGYSVSREKKESFPLTVTSAQKNPTAFYLCASSIDLRGHTDTQYFGPGTRLTVL.

Only a few counts were recorded for this clone. The V gene is TRBV11-2, the J gene TRBJ1-1; weak D call: TRBD1 (5 bases). Trimming removed 3 bases from V and 11 bases from J, with 13 bases in between. The CDR3 covers 12 residues. Germline V lookup: CDR1 SGHAT, CDR2 FQNNGV. CDR3 nucleotide sequence: TGTGCCAGCAGCTTCGGCCCTCGGGGGGCTTTCTTT. Encoded protein: CASSFGPRGAFF.

CDR3 sequence (DNA): TGTGCCAGCAGCCAGCAGGGGAATACGTTTTTT. It translates to CASSQQGNTFF. V gene TRBV6-5 combines with J gene TRBJ1-4, with D possibly TRBD1 on 6 matching bases. Trimming took off 6 bases at V and 16 bases at J, with 15 bases between the two ends. The CDR3 is made up of 11 amino acids. The germline CDR1 and CDR2 sequences are MNHEY and SVGAGI.

V gene TRBV7-2 combines with J gene TRBJ2-5, with D possibly matching TRBD2 (6 bases). In germline, CDR1 is SGHTA, CDR2 FQGNSA. Trimming left V 1 base short and J 0 bases short, with 9 bases between. The CDR3 extends over 15 amino acids. The CDR3: CASSLVGTYQETQYF. Here the CDR3 DNA reads TGTGCCAGCAGCTTAGTAGGGACTTACCAAGAGACCCAGTACTTC.

This clone was counted once. V and J are TRBV6-1 and TRBJ2-7, with a weak D call TRBD2 (5 bases). V was cut by 0 bases and J by 2 bases, with 8 bases left in between. CDR1 and CDR2 from the germline V gene are MNHNS and SASEGT. This CDR3 is 14 amino acids long. The DNA of the CDR3 is TGTGCCAGCAGTGAAGCTAGCGCAGCCTACGAGCAGTACTTC. Its protein product is CASSEASAAYEQYF.

CDR3 protein: CASSFSSGIYNEQFF. The CDR3 DNA is TGTGCCAGCAGCTTTTCTAGCGGGATCTACAATGAGCAGTTCTTC. The chain is built from TRBV7-3 and TRBJ2-1, with 9 nucleotides matching TRBD2. The junction had 3 bases not matched to a gene; V was cut back by 3 bases and J by 3 bases. This CDR3 comprises 15 residues. Germline lookup yields CDR1 SGHTA and CDR2 FQGTGA. Combining the CDR3 with reference TRBV7-3 and TRBJ2-1 gives the whole variable domain GAGVSQTPSNKVTEKGKYVELRCDPISGHTALYWYRQSLGQGPEFLIYFQGTGAADDSGLPNDRFFAVRPEGSVSTLKIQRTERGDSAVYLCASSFSSGIYNEQFFGPGTRLTVL.

This clone was found a few times. The CDR3 DNA sequence: TGTGCCAGCAGCCCCGAAGGGGGAAATTCACCCCTCCACTTT. Protein sequence: CASSPEGGNSPLHF. V usage is TRBV5-5 and J usage is TRBJ1-6; D may be TRBD1 (6 bases). The length of the CDR3 is 14 residues. Trimming removed 4 bases at V and 7 bases at J, with 12 bases between. Looked up from germline, CDR1 is SGHKS and CDR2 is YYEKEE (reference sequence).

The rearrangement uses TRBV5-1 and TRBJ1-2; 7 bases are shared with TRBD1. CDR1 and CDR2 from the germline V gene are SGHRS and YFSETQ. Unmatched junction bases numbered 3, after V lost 3 bases and J lost 7 bases. The CDR3 has 12 amino acids. The CDR3 nucleotides are TGCGCCAGCAGCTCCACAGGGGTTGGCTACACCTTC. Translating gives CASSSTGVGYTF.

This clone was seen only once. The chain is built from TRBV18 and TRBJ1-5; possible D gene TRBD1, 5 bases. CDR1 is KGHSH and CDR2 is LQKENI in the germline V gene. This CDR3 has 15 residues. V lost 3 bases and J lost 6, with 15 bases in between. CDR3 sequence (DNA): TGTGCCAGCTCACCGTCGGACGGGCAGGGTCAGCCCCAGCATTTT. Protein: CASSPSDGQGQPQHF.